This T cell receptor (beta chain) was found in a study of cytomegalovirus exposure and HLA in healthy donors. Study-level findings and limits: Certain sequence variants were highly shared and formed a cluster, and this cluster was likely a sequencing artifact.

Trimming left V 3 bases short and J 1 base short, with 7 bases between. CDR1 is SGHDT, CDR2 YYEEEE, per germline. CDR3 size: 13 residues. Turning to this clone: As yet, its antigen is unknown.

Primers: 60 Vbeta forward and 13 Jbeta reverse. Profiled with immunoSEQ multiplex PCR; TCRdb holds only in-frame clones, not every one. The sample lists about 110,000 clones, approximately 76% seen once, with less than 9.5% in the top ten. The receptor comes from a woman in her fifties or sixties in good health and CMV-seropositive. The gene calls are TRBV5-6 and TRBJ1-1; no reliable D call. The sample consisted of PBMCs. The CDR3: CASSSTGNTEAFF. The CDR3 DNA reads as TGTGCCAGCAGCTCGACGGGGAACACTGAAGCTTTCTTT.